The table lists the clone carrying this TCR beta chain with many counts. With 3 bases removed from V and 5 bases from J, the gap between germline ends came to 6 bases. The CDR3 runs 12 residues. Germline lookup yields CDR1 MNHEY and CDR2 SMNVEV (reference sequence). The TCR beta library used iRepertoire HTBI primers with Arm-PCR amplification of CDR3. Per the study methods: 60 to 65 TRBV and roughly 15 TRBJ segments were identified across samples. In TCRdb, the multiplex PCR reads were re-called with MiXCR into one record per CDR3 protein. None of the V and J calls come from the authors' own analysis; TCRdb made them. The sample includes approximately 540,000 distinct CDR3 sequences, more than 10% of them seen just once. The data were obtained in a study of regulatory T cells in long-lasting Graves disease. Time point reported: newly diagnosed GD, antithyroid drugs for less than 3 months. From PBMCs, RNA was extracted and then used to make the TCR library.

These data also formed part of another study, on T cells in Graves' hyperthyroidism and ophthalmopathy.

This TCR came from a woman aged 25 to 45 with Graves disease. This sequence joins TRBV27 and TRBJ2-3; D not resolved. Sample: peripheral blood mononuclear cells (PBMCs), taken at new diagnosis, from a patient treated with antithyroid drugs. CDR3 loop: CASSFTVDTQYF. CDR3 DNA: TGTGCCAGCAGTTTCACGGTAGATACGCAGTATTTT.